Ten or more counts support the clone carrying this TCR beta chain. The antigen is unknown. The CDR3 regions of TCR beta were amplified from RNA transcripts. The HTBI primer set was used in a first-round RT-PCR of the TCR CDR3. Using its own MiXCR run on the multiplex PCR reads, TCRdb lists one record per CDR3 protein. The sample contains 300,000 to 350,000 distinct CDR3 sequences, roughly 17% of which appear only once. These data are taken from a study of T cells in Graves' hyperthyroidism and ophthalmopathy. Study overall: Blood was drawn when the patient was first diagnosed and still untreated. Study-wide findings and caveats: In validation, the model predicted ophthalmopathy. These predictions came a median about 6.5 months before onset.

V was trimmed by 1 base and J by 13 bases, leaving 16 bases between them. The germline gives CDR1 SEHNR, CDR2 FQNEAQ (reference sequence). The CDR3 totals 13 residues. Among the patients, aged 18 to 65, hyperthyroidism was newly diagnosed and had lasted under 2 months. Uncontrolled infections, other autoimmune diseases, pregnancy or lactation led to exclusion of patients. V and J are TRBV7-9 and TRBJ1-1, with a possible D match to TRBD1 (5 bases). This receptor was taken from a young man with Graves' hyperthyroidism. Material: blood. The CDR3 DNA reads TGTGCCAGCAGCTTAGGGGGCGGAATTGATGTTTTCTTT. Encoded protein: CASSLGGGIDVFF.